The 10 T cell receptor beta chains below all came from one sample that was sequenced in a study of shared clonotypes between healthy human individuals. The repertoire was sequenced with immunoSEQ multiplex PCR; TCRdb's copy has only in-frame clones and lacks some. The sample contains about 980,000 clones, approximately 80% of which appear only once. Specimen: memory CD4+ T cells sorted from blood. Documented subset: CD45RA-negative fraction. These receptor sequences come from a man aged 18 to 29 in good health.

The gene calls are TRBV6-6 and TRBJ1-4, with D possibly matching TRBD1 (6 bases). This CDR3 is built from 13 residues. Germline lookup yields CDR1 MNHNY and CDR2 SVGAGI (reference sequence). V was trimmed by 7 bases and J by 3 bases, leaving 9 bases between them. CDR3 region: CASKQGPNEKLFF. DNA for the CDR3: TGTGCCAGCAAACAGGGACCTAATGAAAAACTGTTTTTT.

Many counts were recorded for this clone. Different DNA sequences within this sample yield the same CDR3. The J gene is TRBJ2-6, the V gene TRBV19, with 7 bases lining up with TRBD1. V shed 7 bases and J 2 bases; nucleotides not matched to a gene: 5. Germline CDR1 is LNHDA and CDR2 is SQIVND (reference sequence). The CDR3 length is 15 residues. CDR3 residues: CASTNDRAGANVLTF. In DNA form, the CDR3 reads TGTGCCAGTACAAATGACAGGGCTGGGGCCAACGTCCTGACTTTC.

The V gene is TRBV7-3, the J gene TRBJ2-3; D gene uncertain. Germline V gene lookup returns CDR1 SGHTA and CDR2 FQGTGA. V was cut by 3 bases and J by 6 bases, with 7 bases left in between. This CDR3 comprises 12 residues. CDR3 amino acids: CASSLVDDTQYF. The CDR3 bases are TGTGCCAGCAGCTTGGTAGATGATACGCAGTATTTT.

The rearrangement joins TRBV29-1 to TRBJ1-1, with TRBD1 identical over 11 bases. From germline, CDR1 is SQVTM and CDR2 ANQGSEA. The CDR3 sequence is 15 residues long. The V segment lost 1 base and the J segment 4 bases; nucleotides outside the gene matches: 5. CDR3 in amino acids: CSVEGDRGRRTEAFF. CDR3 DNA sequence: TGCAGCGTTGAAGGGGACAGGGGGAGACGCACTGAAGCTTTCTTT.

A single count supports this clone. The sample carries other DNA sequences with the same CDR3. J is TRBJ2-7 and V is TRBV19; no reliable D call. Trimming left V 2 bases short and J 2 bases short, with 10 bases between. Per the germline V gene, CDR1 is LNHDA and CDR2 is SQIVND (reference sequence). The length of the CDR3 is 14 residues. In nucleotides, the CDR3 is TGTGCCAGTAGTATAAAAGGACCTACCTACGAGCAGTACTTC. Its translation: CASSIKGPTYEQYF.

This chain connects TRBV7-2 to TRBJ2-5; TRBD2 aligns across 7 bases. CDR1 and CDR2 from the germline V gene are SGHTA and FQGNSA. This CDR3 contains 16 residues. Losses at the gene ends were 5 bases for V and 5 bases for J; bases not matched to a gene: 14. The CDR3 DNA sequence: TGTGCCAGCAGCCCCGGGTTGGACTCCGGGAGGGAGACCCAGTACTTC. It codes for CASSPGLDSGRETQYF.

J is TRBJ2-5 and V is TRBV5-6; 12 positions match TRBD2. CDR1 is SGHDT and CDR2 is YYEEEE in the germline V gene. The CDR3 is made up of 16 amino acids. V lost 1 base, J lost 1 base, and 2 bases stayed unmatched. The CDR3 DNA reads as TGTGCCAGCAGCTTGTGGACTAGCGGGACCCAAGAGACCCAGTACTTC. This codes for CASSLWTSGTQETQYF.

CDR3 sequence (DNA): TGTGCCAGCAAAGGGGGAAACAACGCCCAGTACTTC. Amino acids: CASKGGNNAQYF. The chain carries TRBV2 and TRBJ2-5, with D possibly TRBD1 on 6 matching bases. CDR1 SNHLY and CDR2 FYNNEI come from the germline V gene. The CDR3 covers 12 residues. The V end lost 7 bases, the J end lost 9 bases, and 15 bases lay between the germline ends.

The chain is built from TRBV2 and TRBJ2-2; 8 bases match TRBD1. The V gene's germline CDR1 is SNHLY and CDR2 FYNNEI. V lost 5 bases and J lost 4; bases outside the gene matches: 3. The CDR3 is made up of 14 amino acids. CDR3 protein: CASSLGTGTGELFF. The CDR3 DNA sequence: TGTGCCAGCAGTCTTGGGACAGGCACCGGGGAGCTGTTTTTT.

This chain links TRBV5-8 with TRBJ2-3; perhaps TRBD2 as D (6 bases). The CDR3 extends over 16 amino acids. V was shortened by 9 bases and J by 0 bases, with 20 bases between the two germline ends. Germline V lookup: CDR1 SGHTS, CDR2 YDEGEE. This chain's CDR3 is CANTRWRGSSTDTQYF. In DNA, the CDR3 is TGTGCCAACACTAGATGGCGGGGCTCTAGCACAGATACGCAGTATTTT.